This T cell receptor beta chain was captured in a study of T-cell reconstitution after alpha-beta-depleted transplantation in children. The authors prepared the TCRbeta library with unique molecular identifiers. TCRdb re-analysed the PCR reads in MiXCR, keeping a single row per CDR3 protein. This sample has about 640,000 distinct CDR3 sequences, with roughly 15% found just once. The length of the CDR3 is 15 residues. Germline V gene sequence: CDR1 SGHVS, CDR2 FQNEAQ. Deletions cut 1 base from V and 0 bases from J, with 9 bases between. The sample holds many counts of this clonotype. This sample comprised PBMCs from the stem cell graft donor, obtained from the stem cell graft. The receptor was isolated from a human donor who donated a stem cell graft to a child with acute myeloid leukemia. The chain combines TRBV7-8 with TRBJ1-2; possibly TRBD1 for D (6 bases). The CDR3 region is CASSLGQGSNYGYTF. Here the CDR3 DNA reads TGTGCCAGCAGCTTAGGGCAGGGGTCTAACTATGGCTACACCTTC.